What follows are 10 T cell receptor beta chains derived from one specimen sequenced in a study of shared clonotypes between healthy human individuals (dated by TCRdb to 2020 to 2021). For the CD8 naive samples, CD45RO-negative cells were positively selected for CCR7, yielding a CD45RA+CCR7+ population from which TemRA cells were excluded. Receptor amplification or capture employed the immunoSEQ multiplex PCR assay. TCRdb took over this immuneACCESS table, retaining in-frame rearrangements with V and J assigned. Such tables are incomplete; in checked studies, under half of the missing clones stem from an unresolved V gene, and the remainder is unexplained. This sample has about 2 million clones in its table, and 85% to 95% of those were observed once. The ten largest clones capture 1% to 1.5% of the sample. Sequencing input: naive CD8+ T cells sorted from blood. Reading the label with the study, this specimen's cell subset or site is: CD45RA+CCR7+. The receptors come from a man between 18 and 35 years old in good health.

The V gene is TRBV6-5, the J gene TRBJ1-2; possibly TRBD1 for D (6 bases). V gave up 6 bases and J gave up 4 bases, with 18 bases separating them. Germline-derived CDR1 and CDR2 are MNHEY and SVGAGI. This CDR3 comprises 15 residues. CDR3 protein: CASSFSEGGSYGYTF. The CDR3 DNA sequence: TGTGCCAGCAGCTTTTCTGAGGGGGGCAGCTATGGCTACACCTTC.

The chain couples TRBV6-4 to TRBJ1-1, with 8 bases identical to TRBD1. V trimming: 7 bases; J trimming: 3 bases; junction bases outside the gene matches: 7. The CDR3 runs to 14 residues. Germline loops: CDR1 MRHNA, CDR2 SNTAGT. The CDR3 region is CASNSATGDTEAFF. The CDR3 DNA sequence: TGTGCCAGCAATTCTGCGACAGGGGACACTGAAGCTTTCTTT.

This sequence joins TRBV4-1 and TRBJ1-5; the match to TRBD1 covers 8 bases. Germline CDR1 MGHRA, CDR2 YSYEKL. V lost 0 bases to trimming and J lost 3 bases; unmatched junction nucleotides: 1. The CDR3 loop spans 15 amino acids. The CDR3 spells CASSQETGANQPQHF. Written as DNA, the CDR3 is TGCGCCAGCAGCCAAGAGACAGGGGCCAATCAGCCCCAGCATTTT.

The gene calls are TRBV30 and TRBJ1-6; TRBD1 might be the D (5 bases). The CDR3 is made up of 15 amino acids. Germline CDR1 reads GTSNPN; CDR2 reads SVGIG (reference sequence). Trimming pared 1 base from V and 7 bases from J, leaving 14 bases between. The CDR3 region has the DNA TGTGCCTGGAGTGCTCCCGGGACGAGGAATTCACCCCTCCACTTT. Translation gives CAWSAPGTRNSPLHF.

This rearrangement joins TRBV4-3 to TRBJ2-5; D is unresolved. The CDR3 runs 15 residues. V shed 4 bases and J shed 2 bases, with 14 bases lying between them. CDR1 LGHNA and CDR2 YSLEER come from the germline V gene. CDR3 residues: CASSRLLDEQETQYF. CDR3 bases: TGCGCCAGCAGCCGCCTTTTGGACGAGCAAGAGACCCAGTACTTC.

A note on this clone: The same CDR3 arises from other DNA sequences in this sample as well. The chain links TRBV27 to TRBJ2-5; TRBD2 is a possible D gene (6 bases). This CDR3 contains 13 residues. Germline lookup yields CDR1 MNHEY and CDR2 SMNVEV (reference sequence). Trimming took off 3 bases at V and 5 bases at J, with 10 bases between the two ends. The CDR3 is CASSLAGRETQYF. In DNA, the CDR3 is TGTGCCAGCAGTTTGGCGGGGCGGGAGACCCAGTACTTC.

J is TRBJ2-3 and V is TRBV7-9, with 7 nucleotides matching TRBD2. The germline V gene has CDR1 SEHNR and CDR2 FQNEAQ (reference sequence). The V gene end was trimmed by 6 bases and the J gene end by 3 bases; junction bases not matched to a gene: 15. The CDR3 is 17 residues long. The CDR3 here is CASRTSVPTEKTDTQYF. The DNA of the CDR3 is TGTGCCAGCAGAACTAGCGTCCCGACCGAGAAAACAGATACGCAGTATTTT.

The chain has TRBV11-2 and TRBJ2-7; D unresolved. In germline, CDR1 is SGHAT, CDR2 FQNNGV. This CDR3 region has 13 residues. Trimming stripped 2 bases from V and 5 bases from J, with 10 bases between. Here the CDR3 DNA reads TGTGCCAGCAGCTTATATGTTATCGACGAGCAGTACTTC. This translates into CASSLYVIDEQYF.

This clone was recorded only once. Other DNA sequences in this sample translate to the same CDR3. The genes are TRBV28 and TRBJ1-1; tentatively, D is TRBD1 (6 bases). The V and J ends lost 2 bases and 2 bases respectively, with 9 bases between them. The germline V gene has CDR1 MDHEN and CDR2 SYDVKM. CDR3 length equals 14 residues. CDR3 nucleotides: TGTGCCAGCAGTTTAGTAGGGGGTAACACTGAAGCTTTCTTT. Protein: CASSLVGGNTEAFF.

Here the CDR3 DNA reads TGCGCCAGCAGCCAAGATAGGGCAGCTTGGTCTGAAGCTTTCTTT. Protein product: CASSQDRAAWSEAFF. This rearrangement joins TRBV4-3 to TRBJ1-1; unclear D gene. Germline assignment: CDR1 LGHNA and CDR2 YSLEER. The V end was cut by 0 bases, the J end by 6 bases, with 14 bases between. The CDR3 is made up of 15 amino acids.